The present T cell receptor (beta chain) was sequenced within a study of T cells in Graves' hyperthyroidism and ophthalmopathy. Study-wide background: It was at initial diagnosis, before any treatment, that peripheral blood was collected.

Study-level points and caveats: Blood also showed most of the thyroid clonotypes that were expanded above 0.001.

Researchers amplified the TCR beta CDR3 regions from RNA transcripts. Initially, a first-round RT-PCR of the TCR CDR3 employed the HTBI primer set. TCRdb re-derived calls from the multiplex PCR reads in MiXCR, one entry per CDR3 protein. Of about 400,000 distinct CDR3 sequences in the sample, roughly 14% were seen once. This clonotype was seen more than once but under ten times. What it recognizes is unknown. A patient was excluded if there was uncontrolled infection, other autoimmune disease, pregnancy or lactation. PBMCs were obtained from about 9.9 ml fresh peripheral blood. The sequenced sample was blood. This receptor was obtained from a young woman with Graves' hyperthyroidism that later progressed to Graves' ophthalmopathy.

CDR3 nucleotide sequence: TGTGCCACCAGCAAGATCGGGTTTTACTACCACTCCTACGAGCAGTACTTC. Translating it yields CATSKIGFYYHSYEQYF. V usage is TRBV15 and J usage is TRBJ2-7; D is ambiguous. This CDR3 region has 17 residues. V lost 4 bases, J lost 0 bases, and 19 bases lay in between. CDR1 LNHNV and CDR2 YYDKDF come from the germline V gene (reference sequence).